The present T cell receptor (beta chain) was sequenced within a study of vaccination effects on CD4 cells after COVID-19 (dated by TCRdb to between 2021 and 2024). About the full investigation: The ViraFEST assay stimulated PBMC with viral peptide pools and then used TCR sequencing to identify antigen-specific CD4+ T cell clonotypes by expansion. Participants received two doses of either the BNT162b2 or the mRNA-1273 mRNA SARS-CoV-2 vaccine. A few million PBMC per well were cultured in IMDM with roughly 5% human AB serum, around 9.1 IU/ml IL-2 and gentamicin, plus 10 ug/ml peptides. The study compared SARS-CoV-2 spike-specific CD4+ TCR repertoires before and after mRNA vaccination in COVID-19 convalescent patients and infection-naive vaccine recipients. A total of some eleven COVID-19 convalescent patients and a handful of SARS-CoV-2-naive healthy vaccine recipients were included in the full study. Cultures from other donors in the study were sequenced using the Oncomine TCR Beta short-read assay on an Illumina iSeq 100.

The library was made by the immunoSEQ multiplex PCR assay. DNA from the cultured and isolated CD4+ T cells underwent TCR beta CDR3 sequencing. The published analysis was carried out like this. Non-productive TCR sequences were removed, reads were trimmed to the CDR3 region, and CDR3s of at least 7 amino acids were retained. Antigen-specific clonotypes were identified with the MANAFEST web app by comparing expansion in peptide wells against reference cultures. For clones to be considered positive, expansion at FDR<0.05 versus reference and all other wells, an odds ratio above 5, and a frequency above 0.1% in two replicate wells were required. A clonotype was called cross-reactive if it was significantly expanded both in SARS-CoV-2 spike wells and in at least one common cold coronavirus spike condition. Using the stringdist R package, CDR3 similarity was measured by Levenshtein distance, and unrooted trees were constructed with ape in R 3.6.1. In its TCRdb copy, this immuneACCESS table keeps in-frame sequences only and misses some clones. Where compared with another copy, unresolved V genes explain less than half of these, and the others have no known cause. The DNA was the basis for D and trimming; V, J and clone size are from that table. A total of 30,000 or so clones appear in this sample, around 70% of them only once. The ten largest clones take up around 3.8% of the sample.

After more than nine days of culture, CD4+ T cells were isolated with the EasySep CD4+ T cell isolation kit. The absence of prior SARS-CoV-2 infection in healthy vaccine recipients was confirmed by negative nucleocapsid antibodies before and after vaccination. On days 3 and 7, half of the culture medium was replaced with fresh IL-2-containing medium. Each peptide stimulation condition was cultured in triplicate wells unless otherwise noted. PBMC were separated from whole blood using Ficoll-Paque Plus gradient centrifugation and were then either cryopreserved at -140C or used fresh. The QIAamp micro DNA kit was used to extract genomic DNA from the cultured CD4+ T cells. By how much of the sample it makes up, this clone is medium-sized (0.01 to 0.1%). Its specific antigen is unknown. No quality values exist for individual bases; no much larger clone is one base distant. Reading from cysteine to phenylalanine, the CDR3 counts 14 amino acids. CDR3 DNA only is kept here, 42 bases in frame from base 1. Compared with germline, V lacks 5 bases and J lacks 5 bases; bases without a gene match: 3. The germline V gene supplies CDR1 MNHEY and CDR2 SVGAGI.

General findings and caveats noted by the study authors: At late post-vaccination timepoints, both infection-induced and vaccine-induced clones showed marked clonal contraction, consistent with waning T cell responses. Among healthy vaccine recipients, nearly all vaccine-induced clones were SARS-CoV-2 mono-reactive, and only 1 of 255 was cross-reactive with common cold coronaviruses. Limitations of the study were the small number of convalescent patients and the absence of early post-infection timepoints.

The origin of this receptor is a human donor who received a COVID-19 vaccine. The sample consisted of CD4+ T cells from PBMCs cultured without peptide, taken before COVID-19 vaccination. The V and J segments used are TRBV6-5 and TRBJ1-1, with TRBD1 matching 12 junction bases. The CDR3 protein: CASSRDRGRTEAFF. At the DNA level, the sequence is TGTGCCAGCAGTCGGGACAGGGGGCGGACTGAAGCTTTCTTT.